The entry that follows covers one TCR beta chain sequence. The table came from immunoSEQ multiplex PCR; TCRdb's copy has only in-frame clones and leaves some out. This sample has 25,000 to 35,000 clones, with 81% found just once. The record originates from a study of OX40 agonist ivuxolimab in advanced cancers. The TCR sequence derives from an adult with an advanced solid tumor such as melanoma, head and neck, liver or kidney cancer. The sequenced sample was CD4+ or CD8+ T cells sorted from blood, obtained in a trial of the OX40 agonist ivuxolimab.

The CDR3 reads CASSDPTTGELFF. The CDR3 nucleotides are TGTGCCAGCAGTGACCCCACCACCGGGGAGCTGTTTTTT. The chain uses TRBV25-1 and TRBJ2-2; D gene uncertain. Germline V CDR1 and CDR2: MGHDK, SYGVNS. The CDR3 runs 13 residues. Trimming shortened V by 3 bases and J by 4 bases, and 6 bases separated the two germline ends. Complete variable domain (other parts from reference TRBV25-1 and TRBJ2-2): EADIYQTPRYLVIGTGKKITLECSQTMGHDKMYWYQQDPGMELHLIHYSYGVNSTEKGDLSSESTVSRIRTEHFPLTLESARPSHTSQYLCASSDPTTGELFFGEGSRLTVL.